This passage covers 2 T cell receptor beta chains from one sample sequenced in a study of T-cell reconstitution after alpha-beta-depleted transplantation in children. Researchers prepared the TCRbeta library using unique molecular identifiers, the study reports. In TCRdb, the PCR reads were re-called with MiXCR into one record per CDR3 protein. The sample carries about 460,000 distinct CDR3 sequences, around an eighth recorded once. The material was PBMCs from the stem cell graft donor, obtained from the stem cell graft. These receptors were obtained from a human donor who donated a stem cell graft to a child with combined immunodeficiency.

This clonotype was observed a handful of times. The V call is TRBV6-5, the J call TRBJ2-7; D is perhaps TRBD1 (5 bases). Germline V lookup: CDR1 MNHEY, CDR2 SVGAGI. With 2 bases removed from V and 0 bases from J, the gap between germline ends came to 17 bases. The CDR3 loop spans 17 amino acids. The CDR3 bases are TGTGCCAGCAGTTACGCCGTGAAGCAGGGCTACTCCTACGAGCAGTACTTC. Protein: CASSYAVKQGYSYEQYF.

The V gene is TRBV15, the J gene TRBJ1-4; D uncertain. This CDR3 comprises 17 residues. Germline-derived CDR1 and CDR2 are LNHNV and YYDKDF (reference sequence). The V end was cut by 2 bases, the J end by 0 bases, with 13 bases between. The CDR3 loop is CATSRSGLLPTNEKLFF. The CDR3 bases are TGTGCCACCAGCAGATCCGGACTTTTGCCAACTAATGAAAAACTGTTTTTT.